Below, 30 T cell receptor beta chains from the same sample are listed, as sequenced in a study of long-term antiretroviral therapy in people with HIV. Investigators performed immunoSEQ version v3.0 at survey level. The table came from immunoSEQ multiplex PCR; TCRdb's copy has only in-frame clones and leaves some out. The sample yields tens of thousands of clones, more than 70% seen once. The specimen was unsorted PBMCs, collected about 5 years after starting antiretroviral therapy. The receptor set was obtained from a man aged 35 to 55 with HIV.

This chain links TRBV7-8 with TRBJ1-2; no clear D gene. The CDR3 contains 13 residues. V was trimmed by 0 bases and J by 8 bases, leaving 10 bases between them. Germline lookup yields CDR1 SGHVS and CDR2 FQNEAQ. The CDR3 DNA reads TGTGCCAGCAGCTTAGCCGACACGGGGGGCTACACCTTC. This sequence encodes CASSLADTGGYTF.

This clone appeared a single time. The genes are TRBV28 and TRBJ2-7, with 8 nucleotides matching TRBD2. CDR1 and CDR2 (germline): MDHEN, SYDVKM. The length of the CDR3 is 14 residues. The trim removed 11 bases at V and 2 bases at J, leaving 11 bases unmatched. The CDR3 DNA sequence: TGTGCCCCGAGAGGAAGAGCGGGAGCCTACGAGCAGTACTTC. Translated: CAPRGRAGAYEQYF. The full variable domain, rest sourced from reference TRBV28 and TRBJ2-7, is DVKVTQSSRYLVKRTGEKVFLECVQDMDHENMFWYRQDPGLGLRLIYFSYDVKMKEKGDIPEGYSVSREKKERFSLILESASTNQTSMYLCAPRGRAGAYEQYFGPGTRLTVT.

The genes are TRBV14 and TRBJ2-2, with D unclear. This CDR3 has 17 amino acids. Germline assignment: CDR1 SGHDN and CDR2 FVKESK. V lost 1 base to trimming and J lost 5 bases, with 17 bases between them. The CDR3 bases are TGTGCCAGCAGCCAAGGGGTTGGATTTTTACGAACCGGGGAGCTGTTTTTT. It translates to CASSQGVGFLRTGELFF. Using reference TRBV14 and TRBJ2-2 for the parts outside the CDR3, the full variable domain is EAGVTQFPSHSVIEKGQTVTLRCDPISGHDNLYWYRRVMGKEIKFLLHFVKESKQDESGMPNNRFLAERTGGTYSTLKVQPAELEDSGVYFCASSQGVGFLRTGELFFGEGSRLTVL.

The V call is TRBV4-3, the J call TRBJ1-1; 7 bases line up with TRBD1. The CDR3 covers 14 residues. Germline CDR1 reads LGHNA; CDR2 reads YSLEER. V lost 1 base, J lost 7 bases, and 6 bases stayed unmatched. The CDR3 spells CASSQGAGGIEAFF. Here the CDR3 DNA reads TGCGCCAGCAGCCAAGGTGCAGGGGGGATTGAAGCTTTCTTT.

The chain joins TRBV12-5 to TRBJ2-3; D not certain. Germline CDR1 reads LGHNT; CDR2 reads FRNRAP. V lost 0 bases and J 2 bases, leaving 3 bases between the germline ends. The CDR3 consists of 13 residues. The CDR3 DNA sequence: TGTGCTAGTGGTTTGGTACCCACAGATACGCAGTATTTT. Protein: CASGLVPTDTQYF.

The chain is built from TRBV5-6 and TRBJ1-5; D perhaps matches TRBD1 (6 bases). Per the germline V gene, CDR1 is SGHDT and CDR2 is YYEEEE. This CDR3 is built from 15 residues. Trimming left V 4 bases short and J 4 bases short, with 15 bases between. CDR3 DNA sequence: TGTGCCAGCAGCCAGGGGCCCGGTTTAAATCAGCCCCAGCATTTT. Translating gives CASSQGPGLNQPQHF. Full variable domain (rest looked up from reference TRBV5-6 and TRBJ1-5): DAGVTQSPTHLIKTRGQQVTLRCSPKSGHDTVSWYQQALGQGPQFIFQYYEEEERQRGNFPDRFSGHQFPNYSSELNVNALLLGDSALYLCASSQGPGLNQPQHFGDGTRLSIL.

The J gene is TRBJ1-2, the V gene TRBV4-3, with TRBD1 identical over 10 bases. V shed 8 bases, J shed 7 bases, and the junction held 7 bases outside the gene matches. Germline V gives CDR1 LGHNA, CDR2 YSLEER. The CDR3 spans 13 residues. Here the CDR3 DNA reads TGCGCCAGCGGGGGGACAGGGGCTGGTGGCTACACCTTC. Translation gives CASGGTGAGGYTF.

The chain uses TRBV5-1 and TRBJ2-7; D ambiguous. CDR1 and CDR2 from the germline V gene are SGHRS and YFSETQ. This CDR3 is 13 amino acids long. V lost 0 bases and J lost 3, with 7 bases in between. As DNA, the CDR3 is TGCGCCAGCAGCTTGGGACGGAACTACGAGCAGTACTTC. It specifies CASSLGRNYEQYF. Full variable domain (rest looked up from reference TRBV5-1 and TRBJ2-7): KAGVTQTPRYLIKTRGQQVTLSCSPISGHRSVSWYQQTPGQGLQFLFEYFSETQRNKGNFPGRFSGRQFSNSRSEMNVSTLELGDSALYLCASSLGRNYEQYFGPGTRLTVT.

CDR3 sequence reads: CASSPGSGASNEQFF. The CDR3 DNA reads as TGTGCCAGCAGCCCGGGAAGCGGGGCTTCCAATGAGCAGTTCTTC. The chain is built from TRBV6-5 and TRBJ2-1, with 7 bases that match TRBD2. This CDR3 is 15 amino acids long. Trimming at V came to 6 bases and at J to 6 bases, leaving 11 bases not matched to a gene. Germline V gene lookup returns CDR1 MNHEY and CDR2 SVGAGI.

CDR3: CASSTRDTLDQETQYF. As DNA, the CDR3 is TGTGCCAGCAGCACGAGGGACACCTTAGACCAAGAGACCCAGTACTTC. V and J are TRBV28 and TRBJ2-5; weak D call: TRBD1 (6 bases). Deletions cut 6 bases from V and 0 bases from J, with 17 bases between. This CDR3 is 16 amino acids long. Looked up from germline, CDR1 is MDHEN and CDR2 is SYDVKM. Based on the CDR3 plus reference TRBV28 and TRBJ2-5, the full variable domain is DVKVTQSSRYLVKRTGEKVFLECVQDMDHENMFWYRQDPGLGLRLIYFSYDVKMKEKGDIPEGYSVSREKKERFSLILESASTNQTSMYLCASSTRDTLDQETQYFGPGTRLLVL.

The rearrangement joins TRBV7-9 to TRBJ2-3; D possibly corresponds to TRBD2 (6 bases). Germline CDR1 reads SEHNR; CDR2 reads FQNEAQ (reference sequence). Trimming removed 2 bases at V and 4 bases at J, with 10 bases between. This CDR3 comprises 14 residues. The CDR3 reads CASSLPVAADTQYF. The DNA of the CDR3 is TGTGCCAGCAGCTTACCAGTAGCGGCAGATACGCAGTATTTT.

The rearrangement joins TRBV19 to TRBJ2-2, with no clear D. The germline V gene encodes CDR1 LNHDA and CDR2 SQIVND (reference sequence). Trimming stripped 3 bases from V and 5 bases from J, with 22 bases between. CDR3 size: 18 residues. CDR3 residues: CASSIPRIRVSETGELFF. For the CDR3, the DNA is TGTGCCAGTAGTATTCCCCGGATTAGGGTCTCGGAAACCGGGGAGCTGTTTTTT.

J is TRBJ2-4 and V is TRBV18, with D unresolved. CDR1 is KGHSH, CDR2 LQKENI, per germline. This CDR3 is built from 15 residues. Trimming took 1 base from V and 0 from J, leaving 7 bases between them. The CDR3 spells CASSPQNLAKNIQYF. The CDR3, as DNA: TGTGCCAGCTCACCACAGAATTTAGCCAAAAACATTCAGTACTTC.

The rearrangement joins TRBV6-1 to TRBJ2-3, with D perhaps matching TRBD1 (5 bases). The germline gives CDR1 MNHNS, CDR2 SASEGT. V was shortened by 0 bases and J by 9 bases, with 7 bases between the two germline ends. The CDR3 consists of 12 residues. Here the CDR3 DNA reads TGTGCCAGCAGTGAAGCGGGGCCAACGCAGTATTTT. Its translation: CASSEAGPTQYF.

This chain uses TRBV7-9 with TRBJ2-5; D is uncertain. The CDR3 is 12 residues long. Germline V gene data show CDR1 as SEHNR and CDR2 as FQNEAQ (reference sequence). V lost 1 base to trimming and J lost 5 bases, with 5 bases between them. The CDR3 protein is CASSLGSETQYF. CDR3 coding DNA: TGTGCCAGCAGCTTAGGGTCGGAGACCCAGTACTTC.

The J gene is TRBJ1-6, the V gene TRBV6-5, with TRBD1 matching 9 bases. CDR1 and CDR2 (germline): MNHEY, SVGAGI. Trimming took 7 bases from V and 8 from J; bases not matched to a gene: 3. The CDR3 runs 13 residues. CDR3 in DNA: TGTGCCAGCAAGGGACAGGGATATTCACCCCTCCACTTT. As protein: CASKGQGYSPLHF.

CDR3 protein: CASSYMPGRETQYF. CDR3 bases: TGTGCCAGCAGTTACATGCCAGGGAGGGAGACCCAGTACTTC. The gene calls are TRBV6-5 and TRBJ2-5, with a tentative D call TRBD2 (6 bases). CDR3 length: 14 amino acids. Trimming removed 2 bases from V and 5 bases from J, with 12 bases in between. CDR1 and CDR2 from the germline V gene are MNHEY and SVGAGI.

This chain uses TRBV7-2 with TRBJ2-1; perhaps TRBD2 as D (6 bases). V dropped 0 bases and J dropped 4 bases, with 10 bases sitting between them. The CDR3 runs to 15 residues. Per germline, CDR1 SGHTA and CDR2 FQGNSA. The CDR3, as DNA: TGTGCCAGCAGCTTAGCGGCGGGGCGTTACAATGAGCAGTTCTTC. It specifies CASSLAAGRYNEQFF. Full variable domain (rest looked up from reference TRBV7-2 and TRBJ2-1): GAGVSQSPSNKVTEKGKDVELRCDPISGHTALYWYRQSLGQGLEFLIYFQGNSAPDKSGLPSDRFSAERTGGSVSTLTIQRTQQEDSAVYLCASSLAAGRYNEQFFGPGTRLTVL.

V usage is TRBV5-8 and J usage is TRBJ2-1; perhaps TRBD2 as D (6 bases). This CDR3 comprises 16 residues. Germline V gene sequence: CDR1 SGHTS, CDR2 YDEGEE. V was trimmed by 0 bases and J by 2 bases, leaving 12 bases between them. CDR3 sequence reads: CASSLAGGVTYNEQFF. The CDR3 nucleotides are TGTGCCAGCAGCTTGGCCGGAGGGGTCACCTACAATGAGCAGTTCTTC.

This clone was recorded only once. This sequence joins TRBV18 and TRBJ2-1; no reliable D call. The germline V gene has CDR1 KGHSH and CDR2 LQKENI. This CDR3 spans 14 amino acids. V shed 6 bases and J shed 9 bases, with 18 bases lying between them. The CDR3 here is CASSPGRDSGEQFF. The CDR3 nucleotides read TGTGCCAGCTCCCCTGGTAGAGACTCAGGTGAGCAGTTCTTC.

The V gene is TRBV11-3, the J gene TRBJ2-2, with 12 bases fitting TRBD1. Losses at the gene ends were 5 bases for V and 10 bases for J; bases not matched to a gene: 8. This CDR3 is 15 amino acids long. Germline V gives CDR1 SGHNT, CDR2 YENEEA. As DNA, the CDR3 is TGTGCCAGCAGCGCTGGGACAGGGGGCTCGAAGGAGCTGTTTTTT. Protein product: CASSAGTGGSKELFF.

V gene TRBV15 combines with J gene TRBJ2-3; D is possibly TRBD2 (6 bases). Germline V gene sequence: CDR1 LNHNV, CDR2 YYDKDF (reference sequence). The CDR3 has 13 residues. The V and J ends lost 5 bases and 2 bases respectively, with 8 bases between them. Written as DNA, the CDR3 is TGTGCCACCAGCCGGGACTTCACAGATACGCAGTATTTT. This codes for CATSRDFTDTQYF.

This chain links TRBV10-3 with TRBJ1-1; tentatively, D is TRBD1 (6 bases). CDR1 is ENHRY and CDR2 is SYGVKD in the germline V gene. The CDR3 has 12 amino acids. V was shortened by 10 bases and J by 0 bases, with 9 bases between the two germline ends. CDR3 sequence: CASGTLNTEAFF. The DNA of the CDR3 is TGTGCCAGCGGGACACTGAACACTGAAGCTTTCTTT.

The chain joins TRBV20-1 to TRBJ1-1; 10 positions agree with TRBD1. V was pared by 6 bases and J by 11 bases, with 6 bases of the junction left unmatched. From germline, CDR1 is DFQATT and CDR2 SNEGSKA (reference sequence). The length of the CDR3 is 11 residues. The CDR3 spells CSAQDRGQAFF. In DNA form, the CDR3 reads TGCAGTGCCCAAGACAGGGGGCAGGCTTTCTTT.

With respect to this clone: An end of the junction does not agree with germline; a read error may underlie this. This chain links TRBV6-6 with TRBJ1-1, with D tentatively TRBD1 (6 bases). The CDR3 loop spans 13 amino acids. Germline-derived CDR1 and CDR2 are MNHNY and SVGAGI (reference sequence). The CDR3 loop reads CASSYEARGPWVF. CDR3 DNA: TGTGCCAGCAGTTACGAGGCGCGGGGGCCATGGGTCTTT.

The chain uses TRBV2 and TRBJ2-7, with a tentative D call TRBD1 (6 bases). V was pared by 5 bases and J by 3 bases, with 11 bases between. Germline CDR1 SNHLY, CDR2 FYNNEI. The CDR3 loop spans 13 amino acids. The CDR3 bases are TGTGCCAGCAGTTCCGGGACATTCTACGAGCAGTACTTC. Its protein product is CASSSGTFYEQYF.

The chain uses TRBV4-2 and TRBJ1-5; D not resolved. The CDR3 totals 14 residues. The germline CDR1 and CDR2 sequences are LGHNA and YNFKEQ. Trimming removed 3 bases at V and 6 bases at J, with 12 bases between. CDR3: CASSQGMEGQPQHF. The CDR3 nucleotides read TGTGCCAGCAGCCAGGGGATGGAGGGTCAGCCCCAGCATTTT.

This clone occurred a few times. V and J are TRBV7-2 and TRBJ2-7, with 9 bases lining up with TRBD1. Germline V gene lookup returns CDR1 SGHTA and CDR2 FQGNSA. This CDR3 region has 15 residues. V was pared by 4 bases and J by 3 bases, with 7 bases of the junction left unmatched. The CDR3 sequence is CASSSTRDRVYEQYF. CDR3 nucleotides: TGTGCCAGCAGCTCTACCCGGGACAGGGTCTACGAGCAGTACTTC.

The count of this clone is one. DNA for the CDR3: TGTGCCAGCCGAGGGGGCGCCTATGAAAAACTGTTTTTT. Encoded protein: CASRGGAYEKLFF. The gene calls are TRBV27 and TRBJ1-4; 7 bases align to TRBD1. V shed 8 bases and J 6 bases; nucleotides not matched to a gene: 6. The CDR3 runs 13 residues. CDR1 and CDR2 (germline): MNHEY, SMNVEV (reference sequence).

The V gene is TRBV14, the J gene TRBJ2-5, with 7 bases lining up with TRBD2. This CDR3 is built from 16 residues. The J segment lost 0 bases and the V segment lost 0 bases, leaving 4 bases of the junction unmatched. The germline CDR1 and CDR2 sequences are SGHDN and FVKESK. The CDR3 loop reads CASSQERGSYQETQYF. The CDR3 DNA reads as TGTGCCAGCAGCCAAGAGCGGGGGTCGTACCAAGAGACCCAGTACTTC.